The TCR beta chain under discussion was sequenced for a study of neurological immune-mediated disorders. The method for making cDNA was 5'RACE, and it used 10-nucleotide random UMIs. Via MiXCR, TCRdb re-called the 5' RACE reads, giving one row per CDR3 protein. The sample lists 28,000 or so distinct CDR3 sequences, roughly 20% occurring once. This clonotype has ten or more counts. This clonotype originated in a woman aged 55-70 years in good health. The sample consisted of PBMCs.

Here the CDR3 DNA reads TGCGCCAGCAGCTTGGCCGACAATTCAGATACGCAGTATTTT. This codes for CASSLADNSDTQYF. The chain is built from TRBV5-1 and TRBJ2-3; D ambiguous. V was pared by 0 bases and J by 4 bases, with 9 bases between. The V gene's germline CDR1 is SGHRS and CDR2 YFSETQ. The CDR3 is 14 amino acids.